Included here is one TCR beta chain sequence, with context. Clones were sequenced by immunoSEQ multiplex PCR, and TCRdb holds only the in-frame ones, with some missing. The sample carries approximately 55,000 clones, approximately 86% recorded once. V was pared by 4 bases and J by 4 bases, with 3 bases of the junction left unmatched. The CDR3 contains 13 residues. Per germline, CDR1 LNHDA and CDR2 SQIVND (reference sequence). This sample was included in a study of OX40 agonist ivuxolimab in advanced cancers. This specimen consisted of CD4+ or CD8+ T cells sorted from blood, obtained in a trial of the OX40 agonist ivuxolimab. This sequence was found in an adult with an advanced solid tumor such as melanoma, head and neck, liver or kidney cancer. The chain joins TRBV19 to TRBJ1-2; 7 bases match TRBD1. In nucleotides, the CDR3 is TGTGCCAGTAGTACCGACAGGGCCTATGGCTACACCTTC. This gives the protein CASSTDRAYGYTF. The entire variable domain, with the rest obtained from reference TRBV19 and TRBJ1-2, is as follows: DGGITQSPKYLFRKEGQNVTLSCEQNLNHDAMYWYRQDPGQGLRLIYYSQIVNDFQKGDIAEGYSVSREKKESFPLTVTSAQKNPTAFYLCASSTDRAYGYTFGSGTRLTVV.